At least ten counts were recorded for the clone carrying this T cell receptor (beta chain). The data stem from a study of T-cell memory formation after mild COVID-19. About the research overall: TCR clusters largely stayed donor specific.

Each CDR3 protein is one row after TCRdb ran MiXCR on the 5' RACE reads. In the table there are 25,000 to 35,000 distinct CDR3 sequences, 6% to 9.5% of which are singletons. This sequence was found in an adult woman who had mild COVID-19 (a few samples of this study predate the infection). Cell type and time point are not known. Sequencing was carried out using PBMCs or a T cell subset sorted from them (not recorded which).

In DNA form, the CDR3 reads TGTGCCAGCAGTTACGCCTCCCGCGAGCAGTTCTTC. This gives the protein CASSYASREQFF. The chain joins TRBV6-6 to TRBJ2-1; no definite D call. Germline lookup yields CDR1 MNHNY and CDR2 SVGAGI (reference sequence). Trimming cost V 2 bases and J 10 bases, with 9 bases left between them. The CDR3 runs to 12 residues.